This entry lists 14 T cell receptor beta chains sequenced from one sample in a study of T-cell memory formation after mild COVID-19. TCRdb fed the 5' RACE reads into MiXCR, producing one record per CDR3 protein. The table includes 180,000 or so distinct CDR3 sequences, approximately 10% detected once. The sample taken for sequencing was PBMCs or a T cell subset sorted from them (not recorded which). All receptors come from a man younger than 35 who had mild COVID-19 (a few samples of this study predate the infection). Cell type and time point are not known.

This clonotype came up a few times. The V and J genes are TRBV4-2 and TRBJ2-5, with 10 positions matching TRBD2. This CDR3 has 19 residues. Germline CDR1 and CDR2: LGHNA and YNFKEQ. V lost 5 bases to trimming and J lost 5 bases; unmatched junction nucleotides: 20. The CDR3 sequence is CASSSPGRSGGVLGETQYF. CDR3 nucleotide sequence: TGTGCCAGCAGCTCCCCTGGGAGGAGCGGGGGGGTTTTAGGCGAGACCCAGTACTTC.

This clonotype has more than one count but fewer than ten. This chain joins TRBV20-1 and TRBJ2-7, with 10 bases identical to TRBD1. This CDR3 is built from 13 residues. The germline V gene encodes CDR1 DFQATT and CDR2 SNEGSKA (reference sequence). V shed 8 bases and J 2 bases; nucleotides not matched to a gene: 6. The CDR3 nucleotides read TGCAGTTCCCAGGGACAGGGGCCCTACGAGCAGTACTTC. Its protein is CSSQGQGPYEQYF.

In this sample, this clonotype turned up a few times. The chain carries TRBV5-1 and TRBJ2-4, with 8 bases identical to TRBD1. This CDR3 is 14 amino acids long. Germline CDR1 and CDR2: SGHRS and YFSETQ. After removal of 4 bases from V and 10 bases from J, the junction contained 10 bases not matched to a gene. CDR3 DNA: TGCGCCAGCAGCCGAACGGGACAGGAAGGGATTCAGTACTTC. The encoded protein is CASSRTGQEGIQYF.

This clonotype was seen a handful of times. The chain carries TRBV29-1 and TRBJ2-1; 11 bases match TRBD1. Germline V gene data show CDR1 as SQVTM and CDR2 as ANQGSEA. There are 14 residues in the CDR3. V lost 6 bases, J lost 6 bases, and 7 bases stayed unmatched. CDR3 protein: CSVDPGQGVNEQFF. The DNA of the CDR3 is TGCAGCGTAGACCCGGGACAGGGGGTCAATGAGCAGTTCTTC.

This clonotype has ten or more counts. The rearrangement links TRBV7-2 to TRBJ2-3; 7 nucleotides align to TRBD2. Germline V gives CDR1 SGHTA, CDR2 FQGNSA. V was pared by 7 bases and J by 3 bases, with 7 bases of the junction left unmatched. The length of the CDR3 is 14 residues. The CDR3 bases are TGTGCCAGCATCAGGACTAGTTCTACAGATACGCAGTATTTT. Translated, it gives CASIRTSSTDTQYF.

A few counts support this clonotype. V is TRBV15 and J is TRBJ2-3; tentative D call: TRBD1 (6 bases). This CDR3 region has 15 residues. Trimming removed 3 bases at V and 5 bases at J, with 15 bases between. The germline V gene has CDR1 LNHNV and CDR2 YYDKDF (reference sequence). The CDR3 bases are TGTGCCACCAGCAGGAAGCCAGGGGCCGGAGATACGCAGTATTTT. It codes for CATSRKPGAGDTQYF.

This clonotype has at least ten counts. The chain employs TRBV2 and TRBJ2-2; unclear D gene. V lost 2 bases and J lost 5, with 3 bases in between. The CDR3 has 12 amino acids. CDR1 is SNHLY and CDR2 is FYNNEI in the germline V gene. CDR3 coding DNA: TGTGCCAGCAGTGAATTTACCGGGGAGCTGTTTTTT. Translation: CASSEFTGELFF.

This clonotype was observed a handful of times. The chain couples TRBV3-1 to TRBJ2-1; 11 nucleotides align to TRBD2. The trim removed 4 bases at V and 5 bases at J, leaving 7 bases unmatched. Germline CDR1 reads LGHDT; CDR2 reads YNNKEL (reference sequence). The length of the CDR3 is 16 residues. Here the CDR3 DNA reads TGTGCCAGCAGCCCGAGACTAGCGGGGAACCACAATGAGCAGTTCTTC. It yields the protein CASSPRLAGNHNEQFF.

This clonotype was seen more than once but under ten times. The rearrangement uses TRBV7-8 and TRBJ2-5; the D gene is possibly TRBD1 (6 bases). V was trimmed by 5 bases and J by 5 bases, leaving 12 bases between them. CDR1 and CDR2 from the germline V gene are SGHVS and FQNEAQ. The CDR3 covers 13 residues. DNA of the CDR3: TGTGCCAGCAGCCAGGGGCGAAGGGAGACCCAGTACTTC. The encoded protein is CASSQGRRETQYF.

The V gene is TRBV5-1, the J gene TRBJ2-7; 11 nucleotides agree with TRBD2. The CDR3 totals 15 residues. Germline V gene sequence: CDR1 SGHRS, CDR2 YFSETQ. J lost 2 bases, V lost 4 bases, and 5 bases had no gene match. CDR3: CASSRSSGGPYEQYF. The DNA for the CDR3 is TGCGCCAGCAGCAGATCTAGCGGGGGGCCCTACGAGCAGTACTTC.

This clonotype was detected a few times. V gene TRBV20-1 combines with J gene TRBJ2-5, with TRBD1 matching over 8 bases. V dropped 5 bases and J dropped 5; count of bases not matched to a gene: 7. The germline V gene has CDR1 DFQATT and CDR2 SNEGSKA (reference sequence). The CDR3 is made up of 13 amino acids. CDR3 loop: CSAGDRGGETQYF. The DNA of the CDR3 is TGCAGTGCTGGTGACAGGGGCGGGGAGACCCAGTACTTC.

The chain links TRBV24-1 to TRBJ2-1, with D perhaps assigned TRBD1 or TRBD2 (6 bases each). Germline V gene lookup returns CDR1 KGHDR and CDR2 SFDVKD. Trimming removed 5 bases at V and 8 bases at J, with 15 bases between. The CDR3 loop spans 14 amino acids. The CDR3 is CATSAEGGPDEQFF. Here the CDR3 DNA reads TGTGCCACCAGTGCCGAGGGGGGTCCAGATGAGCAGTTCTTC.

The CDR3 sequence: CATNSGGFYEQYV. CDR3 bases: TGTGCCACCAACAGCGGGGGGTTCTACGAGCAGTACGTC. The chain is built from TRBV6-1 and TRBJ2-7, with 9 bases aligning to TRBD2. V lost 10 bases and J lost 3; bases outside the gene matches: 7. Germline CDR1 MNHNS, CDR2 SASEGT. This CDR3 contains 13 residues.

This clonotype appeared many times. The chain has TRBV12-3 or TRBV12-4 and TRBJ2-7; 9 nucleotides align to TRBD2. CDR3 length: 15 residues. The junction had 4 bases not matched to a gene; V was cut back by 0 bases and J by 4 bases. As DNA, the CDR3 is TGTGCCAGCAGTTTAGCTAGCGGGGGATTGTACGAGCAGTACTTC. Amino acid sequence: CASSLASGGLYEQYF.